The 10 T cell receptor beta chains given below trace back to one sample, sequenced in a study of long-term antiretroviral therapy in people with HIV. The assay, immunoSEQ v3.0, was run at survey level. Using immunoSEQ multiplex PCR, the repertoire was profiled, and TCRdb retains in-frame clones only, with some absent. The table records about 23,000 clones, roughly 87% of them present only once. The material was unsorted PBMCs, obtained 0.4 years after starting antiretroviral therapy. These receptors all stem from a man aged 50 to 59 with HIV.

The CDR3 region is CAISGGTTPGETQYF. The CDR3 DNA reads as TGTGCCATCAGTGGTGGAACTACACCAGGAGAGACCCAGTACTTC. This chain connects TRBV10-3 to TRBJ2-5; no definite D call. CDR3 length equals 15 residues. Trimming pared 4 bases from V and 4 bases from J, leaving 16 bases between. The V gene's germline CDR1 is ENHRY and CDR2 SYGVKD.

V and J are TRBV10-2 and TRBJ2-1, with D possibly TRBD2 on 7 matching bases. The CDR3 contains 15 residues. Germline lookup yields CDR1 WSHSY and CDR2 SAAADI. V lost 3 bases and J 7 bases, leaving 16 bases between the germline ends. CDR3 sequence (DNA): TGCGCCAGCAGTGAAGGATGGGGGGGCCAAAATGAGCAGTTCTTC. Residues: CASSEGWGGQNEQFF.

The chain uses TRBV5-1 and TRBJ1-2; 7 bases are shared with TRBD1. This CDR3 spans 19 amino acids. V was clipped by 5 bases and J by 8 bases; unmatched bases: 27. Germline CDR1 SGHRS, CDR2 YFSETQ. The CDR3 nucleotides are TGCGCCAGCAGAAGCCATCACCGGGACAGACAAGGAGATAGTACGGGCTACACCTTC. Protein: CASRSHHRDRQGDSTGYTF.

The chain carries TRBV30 and TRBJ2-7; D might be TRBD1 (6 bases). Germline V gene sequence: CDR1 GTSNPN, CDR2 SVGIG (reference sequence). This CDR3 is 13 amino acids long. V dropped 2 bases and J dropped 2 bases, with 10 bases sitting between them. CDR3 sequence reads: CAWSPTGTYEQYF. CDR3 in DNA: TGTGCCTGGAGTCCTACAGGGACCTACGAGCAGTACTTC. The full variable domain, in which reference TRBV30 and TRBJ2-7 provide the parts outside the CDR3, is SQTIHQWPATLVQPVGSPLSLECTVEGTSNPNLYWYRQAAGRGLQLLFYSVGIGQISSEVPQNLSASRPQDRQFILSSKKLLLSDSGFYLCAWSPTGTYEQYFGPGTRLTVT.

J is TRBJ2-3 and V is TRBV4-2; perhaps TRBD1 as D (6 bases). This CDR3 is built from 15 residues. CDR1 LGHNA and CDR2 YNFKEQ come from the germline V gene. Trimming left V 1 base short and J 1 base short, with 9 bases between. The CDR3 protein is CASSQGAGGTDTQYF. CDR3 DNA: TGTGCCAGCAGCCAAGGGGCAGGGGGCACAGATACGCAGTATTTT.

This clone was counted a few times. This chain links TRBV7-8 with TRBJ1-3; possible D gene TRBD1, 6 bases. V lost 0 bases and J lost 4, with 10 bases in between. This CDR3 spans 15 amino acids. Germline V lookup: CDR1 SGHVS, CDR2 FQNEAQ. The CDR3 reads CASSLAGGQGNTIYF. The CDR3 DNA is TGTGCCAGCAGCTTAGCGGGGGGGCAAGGAAACACCATATATTTT.

The V and J genes are TRBV9 and TRBJ2-7; D gene uncertain. The CDR3 runs to 15 residues. V gave up 4 bases and J gave up 7 bases, with 21 bases separating them. Looked up from germline, CDR1 is SGDLS and CDR2 is YYNGEE. In nucleotides, the CDR3 is TGTGCCAGCAGCCCCCGAGAGAACCCCCTCGGGGAGCAGTACTTC. Translating gives CASSPRENPLGEQYF.

The rearrangement joins TRBV28 to TRBJ1-3, with D maybe TRBD1 (5 bases). The CDR3 loop spans 13 amino acids. V gave up 4 bases and J gave up 8 bases, with 12 bases separating them. Germline V CDR1 and CDR2: MDHEN, SYDVKM. This chain's CDR3 is CASSYSGEDTIYF. In DNA, the CDR3 is TGTGCCAGCAGTTACTCGGGGGAGGACACCATATATTTT.

J is TRBJ2-7 and V is TRBV21-1; the DNA was not compared with TRBD1, the D call given in the table. TRBV21-1 is reported as a pseudogene. The CDR3 is 16 residues long. The CDR3 DNA reads TGTGCCAGCAGCTCGGACTGGGGGCGGAGGCCCTACGAGCAGTACTTC. It is translated as CASSSDWGRRPYEQYF.

The rearrangement uses TRBV7-3 and TRBJ1-2; 7 bases line up with TRBD1. The junction had 7 bases not matched to a gene; V was cut back by 0 bases and J by 6 bases. CDR3 size: 15 residues. The germline V gene encodes CDR1 SGHTA and CDR2 FQGTGA. The CDR3 nucleotides read TGTGCCAGCAGCTTAACAGGGGGCGGCCTGAATGGCTACACCTTC. This gives the protein CASSLTGGGLNGYTF.